These 23 T cell receptor beta chains were sequenced from one sample in a study of cytomegalovirus exposure and HLA in healthy donors listed by TCRdb under 2017. To prepare the library, the immunoSEQ multiplex PCR assay was applied. For the multiplex PCR, a mixture combining 60 forward primers for TCR Vbeta segments and 13 reverse primers for TCR Jbeta segments was used. The immuneACCESS repertoire file appears here via TCRdb, limited to in-frame rearrangements. These files lack a portion of the clones; in checked studies, under half of the deficit traces to unresolved V genes, and the cause of the others is not known. This sample is represented by roughly 100,000 clones; about 74% of them were singletons. Jointly, the top ten make up over 13% of the sample. The sample taken for sequencing was PBMCs. The receptor set was obtained from a woman aged 50 to 60 in good health and CMV-seropositive.

This chain joins TRBV19 and TRBJ2-1, with TRBD2 as a possible D gene (6 bases). The CDR3 has 14 amino acids. The V end was cut by 7 bases, the J end by 4 bases, with 14 bases between. The germline V gene encodes CDR1 LNHDA and CDR2 SQIVND (reference sequence). The CDR3 is CASTPAGGYNEQFF. In DNA, the CDR3 is TGTGCCAGTACCCCAGCGGGCGGGTACAATGAGCAGTTCTTC.

This rearrangement joins TRBV7-6 to TRBJ2-7; D uncertain. V lost 5 bases to trimming and J lost 4 bases, with 6 bases between them. The CDR3 sequence is 11 residues long. The germline V gene encodes CDR1 SGHVS and CDR2 FNYEAQ. The CDR3 coding sequence is TGTGCCAGCAGCCCAGGATACGAGCAGTACTTC. Its protein product is CASSPGYEQYF.

The chain carries TRBV19 and TRBJ1-2; tentative D call: TRBD1 (5 bases). This CDR3 is 17 amino acids long. V was cut by 9 bases and J by 4 bases, with 27 bases left in between. Germline V CDR1 and CDR2: LNHDA, SQIVND (reference sequence). CDR3 DNA sequence: TGTGCCAGACATAGGCTACTCCCGAGGTCAGGGTCCTATGGCTACACCTTC. This encodes CARHRLLPRSGSYGYTF.

J is TRBJ2-7 and V is TRBV28, with unresolved D. CDR3 length: 12 amino acids. Per germline, CDR1 MDHEN and CDR2 SYDVKM. V dropped 2 bases and J dropped 7 bases, with 9 bases sitting between them. CDR3 DNA sequence: TGTGCCAGCAGTTTAATACTTATGGAGCAGTACTTC. Translating it yields CASSLILMEQYF.

This clone was detected a few times. V gene TRBV4-2 combines with J gene TRBJ2-7, with 9 nucleotides matching TRBD2. Germline trimming cut 5 bases from V and 5 bases from J; bases unmatched to any gene: 7. The CDR3 runs 14 residues. Germline V gene data show CDR1 as LGHNA and CDR2 as YNFKEQ. CDR3 sequence reads: CASSLASGIDEQYF. The CDR3, as DNA: TGTGCCAGCAGCTTAGCTAGCGGGATCGACGAGCAGTACTTC.

Here the CDR3 reads CASSSRDRGRLGTEAFF. CDR3 sequence (DNA): TGTGCCAGCAGCTCCCGGGACAGGGGGCGTCTGGGCACTGAAGCTTTCTTT. The rearrangement joins TRBV5-4 to TRBJ1-1, with 12 bases lining up with TRBD1. Looked up from germline, CDR1 is SGHNT and CDR2 is YYREEE (reference sequence). V was clipped by 3 bases and J by 4 bases; unmatched bases: 10. The CDR3 consists of 17 residues.

CDR3: CASSSVGTGAYEQYF. CDR3 sequence (DNA): TGTGCCAGCAGTTCAGTCGGGACAGGGGCCTACGAGCAGTACTTC. V and J are TRBV28 and TRBJ2-7, with 10 nucleotides matching TRBD1. V dropped 4 bases and J dropped 2; count of bases not matched to a gene: 5. Germline V gene lookup returns CDR1 MDHEN and CDR2 SYDVKM. This CDR3 is built from 15 residues.

The chain recombines TRBV16 with TRBJ1-2; 7 bases align to TRBD1. The CDR3 consists of 16 residues. J lost 2 bases, V lost 0 bases, and 6 bases had no gene match. Looked up from germline, CDR1 is KGHSY and CDR2 is FQNENV. The CDR3 DNA reads TGTGCCAGCAGCCAATCGTTCGGGACAGCGAACTATGGCTACACCTTC. Amino acids: CASSQSFGTANYGYTF.

The rearrangement joins TRBV10-2 to TRBJ1-1, with 8 bases matching TRBD1. With V trimmed by 11 bases and J by 5 bases, 7 bases remained unmatched. CDR3 size: 12 residues. Germline CDR1 reads WSHSY; CDR2 reads SAAADI. The CDR3 loop is CAGGQGSTEAFF. The CDR3 DNA reads as TGCGCCGGTGGACAGGGCTCAACTGAAGCTTTCTTT.

This clone turned up a few times. J is TRBJ2-7 and V is TRBV5-1, with 8 bases aligning to TRBD1. The J segment lost 4 bases and the V segment lost 0 bases, leaving 3 bases of the junction unmatched. CDR3 length equals 14 residues. CDR1 and CDR2 from the germline V gene are SGHRS and YFSETQ. Here the CDR3 reads CASSLGTGIYEQYF. DNA of the CDR3: TGCGCCAGCAGCTTGGGGACAGGGATTTACGAGCAGTACTTC.

The chain links TRBV7-2 to TRBJ2-7; 8 bases agree with TRBD1. Germline CDR1 is SGHTA and CDR2 is FQGNSA. This CDR3 contains 14 residues. The trim removed 6 bases at V and 3 bases at J, leaving 7 bases unmatched. CDR3 sequence reads: CASRRDRRNYEQYF. CDR3 in DNA: TGTGCCAGCAGACGGGACAGGAGAAACTACGAGCAGTACTTC.

The V and J genes are TRBV6-5 and TRBJ1-5; D gene uncertain. Germline lookup yields CDR1 MNHEY and CDR2 SVGAGI. The CDR3 length is 16 residues. Trimming stripped 0 bases from V and 2 bases from J, with 11 bases between. The CDR3 protein is CASSYSSGEGNQPQHF. In DNA, the CDR3 is TGTGCCAGCAGTTACTCGTCCGGGGAGGGCAATCAGCCCCAGCATTTT.

The chain employs TRBV15 and TRBJ2-5; 13 bases match TRBD2. J lost 5 bases, V lost 0 bases, and 6 bases had no gene match. Germline values: CDR1 LNHNV, CDR2 YYDKDF (reference sequence). There are 17 residues in the CDR3. The CDR3 DNA is TGTGCCACCAGCAGAGATGGACTAGCGGGAGTTCGGGAGACCCAGTACTTC. Translated: CATSRDGLAGVRETQYF.

CDR3 loop: CASSHRSGDTDTQYF. In nucleotides, the CDR3 is TGCGCCAGCAGCCACCGCTCAGGGGACACAGATACGCAGTATTTT. V and J are TRBV4-1 and TRBJ2-3; maybe TRBD1 (6 bases). The V end lost 3 bases, the J end lost 2 bases, and 12 bases lay between the germline ends. This CDR3 region has 15 residues. Per germline, CDR1 MGHRA and CDR2 YSYEKL.

This clone was counted only a few times. Other DNA variants within this sample encode the same CDR3. The rearrangement joins TRBV11-2 to TRBJ1-1; a possible D gene is TRBD1 (6 bases). The CDR3 sequence is 15 residues long. The germline gives CDR1 SGHAT, CDR2 FQNNGV. The germline V and J ends were trimmed by 2 bases and 1 base, with 11 bases remaining between them. The CDR3, as DNA: TGTGCCAGCAGCTTACTTACAGGGACGAACACTGAAGCTTTCTTT. Protein sequence: CASSLLTGTNTEAFF. The full variable domain, rest sourced from reference TRBV11-2 and TRBJ1-1, is EAGVAQSPRYKIIEKRQSVAFWCNPISGHATLYWYQQILGQGPKLLIQFQNNGVVDDSQLPKDRFSAERLKGVDSTLKIQPAKLEDSAVYLCASSLLTGTNTEAFFGQGTRLTVV.

This clone was observed a single time. The chain carries TRBV11-3 and TRBJ2-5, with 7 bases aligning to TRBD2. CDR3 length: 13 amino acids. J gave up 4 bases and V 5 bases, and 4 bases lay outside the gene matches. Germline CDR1 reads SGHNT; CDR2 reads YENEEA. The CDR3 nucleotides read TGTGCCAGCAGCCCCGCGGGAGCAGAGACCCAGTACTTC. Translating it yields CASSPAGAETQYF.

This clone was picked up a small number of times. The chain carries TRBV7-2 and TRBJ2-7; a possible D gene is TRBD2 (6 bases). The V gene's germline CDR1 is SGHTA and CDR2 FQGNSA. V was trimmed by 5 bases and J by 3 bases, leaving 17 bases between them. The CDR3 sequence is 15 residues long. The CDR3 here is CASSPKSAGNYEQYF. Here the CDR3 DNA reads TGTGCCAGCAGCCCTAAGAGCGCGGGAAACTACGAGCAGTACTTC.

This chain joins TRBV6-5 and TRBJ2-5, with 8 positions matching TRBD1. There are 15 residues in the CDR3. V lost 2 bases and J lost 5; bases outside the gene matches: 7. Germline CDR1 reads MNHEY; CDR2 reads SVGAGI. The CDR3 DNA reads TGTGCCAGCAGTTACCCGGACAGGGATGGGGAGACCCAGTACTTC. Its protein product is CASSYPDRDGETQYF.

This clone was recorded a few times. The rearrangement links TRBV5-8 to TRBJ2-5, with TRBD2 matching over 11 bases. The CDR3 length is 18 residues. Trimming at V came to 1 base and at J to 2 bases, leaving 10 bases not matched to a gene. The germline V gene encodes CDR1 SGHTS and CDR2 YDEGEE. The CDR3 DNA sequence: TGTGCCAGCAGCTTGTTTCGGGAGACTAGCGGGGATCAAGAGACCCAGTACTTC. Translation gives CASSLFRETSGDQETQYF.

In its sample, this clone was seen a few times. The chain is built from TRBV5-1 and TRBJ2-1, with 10 bases matching TRBD2. The CDR3 length is 16 residues. Germline trimming cut 2 bases from V and 5 bases from J; bases unmatched to any gene: 7. CDR1 and CDR2 from the germline V gene are SGHRS and YFSETQ. DNA of the CDR3: TGCGCCAGCAGCTTAATTTGGCTAGCGGGAGACAATGAGCAGTTCTTC. This sequence encodes CASSLIWLAGDNEQFF.

This rearrangement joins TRBV9 to TRBJ2-7, with D maybe TRBD1 (5 bases). Germline V gene lookup returns CDR1 SGDLS and CDR2 YYNGEE. Trimming took 0 bases from V and 0 from J, leaving 7 bases between them. CDR3 length equals 14 residues. The CDR3 region has the DNA TGTGCCAGCAGCGTAGGCAGGGTCTCCTACGAGCAGTACTTC. It codes for CASSVGRVSYEQYF. Drawing the rest from reference TRBV9 and TRBJ2-7, the complete variable domain is DSGVTQTPKHLITATGQRVTLRCSPRSGDLSVYWYQQSLDQGLQFLIQYYNGEERAKGNILERFSAQQFPDLHSELNLSSLELGDSALYFCASSVGRVSYEQYFGPGTRLTVT.

The chain is built from TRBV27 and TRBJ2-7, with 9 bases aligning to TRBD2. The CDR3 length is 15 residues. Germline V CDR1 and CDR2: MNHEY, SMNVEV (reference sequence). V lost 6 bases to trimming and J lost 4 bases; unmatched junction nucleotides: 10. The CDR3 here is CASSRIAGVMYEQYF. Written as DNA, the CDR3 is TGTGCCAGCAGCCGGATAGCGGGAGTTATGTACGAGCAGTACTTC.

The chain joins TRBV28 to TRBJ1-1, with 8 bases matching TRBD1. CDR3 size: 16 residues. The junction had 9 bases not matched to a gene; V was cut back by 3 bases and J by 3 bases. Germline-derived CDR1 and CDR2 are MDHEN and SYDVKM. The CDR3 here is CASSFPGTGGYTEAFF. CDR3 nucleotides: TGTGCCAGCAGTTTCCCTGGGACAGGAGGATACACTGAAGCTTTCTTT.